Sequencing of this T cell receptor beta chain was carried out in a study of blood T cell repertoires in COVID-19. CDR3 size: 14 residues. Germline loops: CDR1 SGHRS, CDR2 YFSETQ. With 4 bases clipped from V and 2 bases from J, the junction kept 4 bases outside the gene matches. Assay: immunoSEQ multiplex PCR; the TCRdb copy retains only in-frame clones and omits some. The sample lists 120,000 to 150,000 clones, 84% seen once, with 3.9% in the top ten. Assignment of participants to cohorts was predicated upon participant-reported clinical history. Material: PBMCs or T cells enriched from blood (not recorded which). The chain uses TRBV5-1 and TRBJ1-2; 8 nucleotides line up with TRBD1. The sequence was collected from a man aged 50 to 59 in a cohort exposed to, infected with or recovered from COVID-19 (not recorded which). As DNA, the CDR3 is TGCGCCAGCAGCCGGGGACAGGAGAACTATGGCTACACCTTC. Translated, it gives CASSRGQENYGYTF.